The source of this T cell receptor beta chain is a study of cytomegalovirus exposure and HLA in healthy donors. Across the study: Genotyping of under 500 donors showed that about 84% belonged to the Caucasian-associated ancestry cluster.

The germline V gene encodes CDR1 WSHSY and CDR2 SAAADI. CDR3 size: 15 residues. Trimming took off 1 base at V and 0 bases at J, with 10 bases between the two ends. 13 Jbeta primers and 60 Vbeta primers were used for the PCR. Sequenced by immunoSEQ multiplex PCR; TCRdb stores in-frame clones only, minus some. The listing contains around 46,000 clones. Sequences were obtained from PBMCs. The J gene is TRBJ2-7, the V gene TRBV10-2, with D hard to call. The sequence derives from a woman aged 40 to 55 in good health and CMV-seronegative. In DNA, the CDR3 is TGCGCCAGCAGTGAGTGGTCTACGAGCTCCTACGAGCAGTACTTC. This sequence encodes CASSEWSTSSYEQYF.